The T cell receptor beta chain under discussion was sequenced for a study of cytomegalovirus exposure and HLA in healthy donors. The CDR3 spans 12 residues. CDR1 is SEHNR, CDR2 FQNEAQ, per germline (reference sequence). V was clipped by 4 bases and J by 3 bases, with 6 bases between them. This PCR relied on a set of 60 Vbeta primers and 13 Jbeta primers. Clones were read by immunoSEQ multiplex PCR, and TCRdb kept only the in-frame ones, dropping some. This table holds 110,000 to 150,000 clones, around 79% found once. The sequenced material came from PBMCs. V usage is TRBV7-9 and J usage is TRBJ2-5; TRBD1 is a possible D gene (6 bases). The TCR sequence derives from a female donor in good health and CMV-seronegative. Here the CDR3 reads CASSWTEETQYF. DNA for the CDR3: TGTGCCAGCAGCTGGACAGAAGAGACCCAGTACTTC.